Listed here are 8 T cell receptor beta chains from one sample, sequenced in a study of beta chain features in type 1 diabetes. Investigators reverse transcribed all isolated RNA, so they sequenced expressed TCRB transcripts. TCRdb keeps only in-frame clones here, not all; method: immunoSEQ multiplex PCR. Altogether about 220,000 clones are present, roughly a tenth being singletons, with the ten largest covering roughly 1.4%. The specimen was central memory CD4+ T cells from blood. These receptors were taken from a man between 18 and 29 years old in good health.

CDR3 bases: TGTGCCAGCAGCTTAAAGGGTGCGGGAGGGTACACAGATACGCAGTATTTT. Its protein product is CASSLKGAGGYTDTQYF. The chain recombines TRBV7-2 with TRBJ2-3, with 9 bases fitting TRBD2. This CDR3 region has 17 residues. CDR1 and CDR2 (germline): SGHTA, FQGNSA. V was clipped by 2 bases and J by 2 bases; unmatched bases: 8.

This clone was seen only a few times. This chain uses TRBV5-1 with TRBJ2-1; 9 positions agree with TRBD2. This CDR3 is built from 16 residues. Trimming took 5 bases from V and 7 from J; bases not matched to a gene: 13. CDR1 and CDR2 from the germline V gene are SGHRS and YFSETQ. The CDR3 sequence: CASRTVPGLARNEQFF. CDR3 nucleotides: TGCGCCAGCAGGACCGTCCCGGGACTAGCAAGAAATGAGCAGTTCTTC.

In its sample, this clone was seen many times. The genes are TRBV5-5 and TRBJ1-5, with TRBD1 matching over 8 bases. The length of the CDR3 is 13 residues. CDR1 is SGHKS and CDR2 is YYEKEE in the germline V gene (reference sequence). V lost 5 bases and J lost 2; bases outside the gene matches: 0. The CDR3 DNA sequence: TGTGCCAGCAGGGACAGGGGCAATCAGCCCCAGCATTTT. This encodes CASRDRGNQPQHF.

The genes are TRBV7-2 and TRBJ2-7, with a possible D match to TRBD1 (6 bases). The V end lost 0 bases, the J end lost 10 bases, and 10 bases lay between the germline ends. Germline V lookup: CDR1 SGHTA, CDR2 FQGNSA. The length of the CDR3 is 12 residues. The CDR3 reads CASSLATGQQYF. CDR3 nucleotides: TGTGCCAGCAGCTTAGCTACAGGGCAACAGTACTTC.

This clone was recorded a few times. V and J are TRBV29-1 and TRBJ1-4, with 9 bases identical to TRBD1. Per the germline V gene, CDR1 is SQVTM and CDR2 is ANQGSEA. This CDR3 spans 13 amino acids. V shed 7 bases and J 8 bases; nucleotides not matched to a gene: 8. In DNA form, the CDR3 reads TGCAGCGCCCTACAGGGGGCAGGGGAAAAACTGTTTTTT. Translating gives CSALQGAGEKLFF. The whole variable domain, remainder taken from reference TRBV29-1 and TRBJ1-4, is SAVISQKPSRDICQRGTSLTIQCQVDSQVTMMFWYRQQPGQSLTLIATANQGSEATYESGFVIDKFPISRPNLTFSTLTVSNMSPEDSSIYLCSALQGAGEKLFFGSGTQLSVL.

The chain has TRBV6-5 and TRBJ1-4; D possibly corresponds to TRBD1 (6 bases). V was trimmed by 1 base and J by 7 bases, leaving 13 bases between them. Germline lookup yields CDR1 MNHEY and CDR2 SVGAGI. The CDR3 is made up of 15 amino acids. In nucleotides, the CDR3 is TGTGCCAGCAGTTACTTAGGGACAAGAGGTGAAAAACTGTTTTTT. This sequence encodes CASSYLGTRGEKLFF.

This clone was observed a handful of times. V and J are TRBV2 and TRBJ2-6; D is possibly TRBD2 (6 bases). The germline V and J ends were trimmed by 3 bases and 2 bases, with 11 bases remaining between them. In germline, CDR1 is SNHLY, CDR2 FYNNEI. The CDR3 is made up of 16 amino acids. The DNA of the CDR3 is TGTGCCAGCAGTGAGGAGGGGTGGACTGGGGCCAACGTCCTGACTTTC. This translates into CASSEEGWTGANVLTF.

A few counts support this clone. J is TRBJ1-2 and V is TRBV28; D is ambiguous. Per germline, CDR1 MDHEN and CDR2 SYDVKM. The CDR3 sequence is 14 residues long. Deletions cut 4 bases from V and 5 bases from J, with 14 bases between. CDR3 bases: TGTGCCAGCAGTTATAACCCGGAGACTTATGGCTACACCTTC. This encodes CASSYNPETYGYTF.